These 8 T cell receptor beta chains came from one sample sequenced in a study of monozygotic twins with inflammatory bowel disease. Reanalyzing the 5' RACE reads, TCRdb keeps one entry per CDR3 protein, without DNA. In total, the table holds around 380,000 distinct CDR3 sequences. The sequencing input was blood. The receptors stem from a human donor with ulcerative colitis or Crohn's disease, or a healthy co-twin of an affected twin (not recorded which).

The chain joins TRBV28 to TRBJ1-1; TCRdb returns TRBD1, unconfirmable since there is no DNA. Per germline, CDR1 MDHEN and CDR2 SYDVKM. The CDR3 is made up of 16 amino acids. The CDR3 spells CASTSRGGGLNTEAFF.

The chain is built from TRBV12-3 or TRBV12-4 and TRBJ2-3; as DNA is missing, the TRBD2 call by TCRdb cannot be tested. The CDR3 loop spans 17 amino acids. The CDR3 protein is CASSPGTSGGLFNTQYF.

V is TRBV4-3 and J is TRBJ2-1; absent DNA, TCRdb's TRBD2 call cannot be checked. Germline lookup yields CDR1 LGHNA and CDR2 YSLEER. CDR3 length equals 18 residues. CDR3 loop: CASSQDSLAEGSYNEQFF.

The V and J genes are TRBV6-1 and TRBJ2-1; the D call of TRBD2 rests on TCRdb alone, since no DNA is present to check it. The germline CDR1 and CDR2 sequences are MNHNS and SASEGT. The CDR3 sequence is 15 residues long. CDR3 sequence reads: CASSPSRGRASEQFF.

CDR3 sequence: CASSLLESSYNEQFF. V usage is TRBV28 and J usage is TRBJ2-1. The germline gives CDR1 MDHEN, CDR2 SYDVKM. The CDR3 consists of 15 residues.

The chain couples TRBV15 to TRBJ1-5. The CDR3 totals 15 residues. Germline V gene sequence: CDR1 LNHNV, CDR2 YYDKDF (reference sequence). CDR3 protein: CATSRDWYGDQPQHF.

The chain uses TRBV5-1 and TRBJ1-2; TCRdb gives TRBD1 as the D gene, but with no DNA this cannot be confirmed. This CDR3 is 15 amino acids long. The germline CDR1 and CDR2 sequences are SGHRS and YFSETQ. The CDR3: CASSPAFRGLDGYTF.

The chain couples TRBV25-1 to TRBJ2-5; TCRdb indicates TRBD2, and absent DNA this call remains unverified. The CDR3 is 15 residues long. Germline lookup yields CDR1 MGHDK and CDR2 SYGVNS. The CDR3 reads CASSEPTGTSETQYF.